These 21 T cell receptor beta chains share one sample of origin, sequenced in a study of Ad26.COV2.S vaccination and SARS-CoV-2 variants. The method was immunoSEQ multiplex PCR; TCRdb's version includes in-frame clones alone and lacks a portion of them. The table has some 340,000 clones, about 85% seen once. Stated treatment: some 20 received Ad26.COV2.S at low or high dose, single or two shots; roughly five received placebo; per-sample allocation not given. Sampling took place 63 days after the first vaccine or placebo injection. The input for sequencing was peripheral blood, taken in a trial of Ad26.COV2.S vaccine versus placebo. Receptors originate from a person aged 18 to 59 who received the Ad26.COV2.S COVID-19 vaccine or a placebo.

This chain connects TRBV5-4 to TRBJ2-3; the D gene is possibly TRBD1 (6 bases). The germline CDR1 and CDR2 sequences are SGHNT and YYREEE (reference sequence). This CDR3 comprises 15 residues. V was shortened by 3 bases and J by 8 bases, with 19 bases between the two germline ends. CDR3 in DNA: TGTGCCAGCAGCTCAGGACAGAAGGCACAAAGTACGCAGTATTTT. Protein product: CASSSGQKAQSTQYF.

The chain is built from TRBV6-5 and TRBJ1-2, with D maybe TRBD1 (5 bases). The CDR3 totals 15 residues. Between the trimmed V and J ends, which lost 9 bases and 3 bases, there was a span of 20 bases. Germline values: CDR1 MNHEY, CDR2 SVGAGI. CDR3 bases: TGTGCCAGTCGCCGAATACAGGCTCCTTACTATGGCTACACCTTC. Translating it yields CASRRIQAPYYGYTF.

The rearrangement joins TRBV10-3 to TRBJ2-1; 7 bases are a match to TRBD2. Germline CDR1 reads ENHRY; CDR2 reads SYGVKD. Losses at the gene ends were 6 bases for V and 5 bases for J; bases not matched to a gene: 7. The CDR3 runs to 14 residues. The CDR3 nucleotides read TGTGCCATCAGAAAAGCGGGGAATGACAATGAGCAGTTCTTC. Translation gives CAIRKAGNDNEQFF.

The sample holds one count of this clone. The rearrangement links TRBV4-2 to TRBJ2-7, with D perhaps matching TRBD1 (5 bases). The length of the CDR3 is 15 residues. Germline values: CDR1 LGHNA, CDR2 YNFKEQ. The V end lost 1 base, the J end lost 3 bases, and 13 bases lay between the germline ends. The CDR3 is CASSQVVGPNYEQYF. The CDR3 nucleotides are TGTGCCAGCAGCCAAGTCGTGGGGCCAAACTACGAGCAGTACTTC.

The chain carries TRBV27 and TRBJ1-5; TRBD1 agrees at 7 bases. The V gene end was trimmed by 3 bases and the J gene end by 6 bases; junction bases not matched to a gene: 8. The CDR3 runs 15 residues. Germline V gives CDR1 MNHEY, CDR2 SMNVEV (reference sequence). CDR3 sequence: CASSLAQGVGQPQHF. The CDR3 DNA sequence: TGTGCCAGCAGTTTGGCGCAGGGGGTGGGTCAGCCCCAGCATTTT.

The CDR3, as DNA: TGTGCCAGTAGTCCCCGGACAGGGGGGACAGGCACTGAAGCTTTCTTT. Amino acid sequence: CASSPRTGGTGTEAFF. J is TRBJ1-1 and V is TRBV19, with 10 bases fitting TRBD1. Germline CDR1 is LNHDA and CDR2 is SQIVND (reference sequence). The CDR3 spans 16 residues. The trim removed 5 bases at V and 4 bases at J, leaving 10 bases unmatched.

The rearrangement links TRBV7-2 to TRBJ1-1; possible D gene TRBD1, 5 bases. V lost 0 bases, J lost 8 bases, and 10 bases lay in between. The CDR3 runs to 13 residues. Germline V gene data show CDR1 as SGHTA and CDR2 as FQGNSA. For the CDR3, the DNA is TGTGCCAGCAGCTTAGCGTCGGGGGGGGAAGCTTTCTTT. The encoded protein is CASSLASGGEAFF. The full variable domain, its missing parts supplied by reference TRBV7-2 and TRBJ1-1, is GAGVSQSPSNKVTEKGKDVELRCDPISGHTALYWYRQSLGQGLEFLIYFQGNSAPDKSGLPSDRFSAERTGGSVSTLTIQRTQQEDSAVYLCASSLASGGEAFFGQGTRLTVV.

The V and J genes are TRBV13 and TRBJ1-1, with D unresolved. Trimming removed 1 base at V and 5 bases at J, with 5 bases between. There are 12 residues in the CDR3. Germline CDR1 PRHDT, CDR2 FYEKMQ (reference sequence). CDR3 coding DNA: TGTGCCAGCAGCTTAGCCGGGACTGAAGCTTTCTTT. Translated, it gives CASSLAGTEAFF.

The rearrangement links TRBV6-4 to TRBJ2-1; D is possibly TRBD1 or TRBD2 (5 bases each). Per the germline V gene, CDR1 is MRHNA and CDR2 is SNTAGT. V lost 0 bases, J lost 7 bases, and 13 bases lay in between. CDR3 length: 15 amino acids. CDR3 residues: CASSDSGVFGNEQFF. In DNA form, the CDR3 reads TGTGCCAGCAGTGACTCGGGGGTTTTCGGGAATGAGCAGTTCTTC.

This clone occurred once. The V call is TRBV5-4, the J call TRBJ1-1; D is perhaps TRBD1 (5 bases). Germline V gene sequence: CDR1 SGHNT, CDR2 YYREEE (reference sequence). V was pared by 2 bases and J by 1 base, with 6 bases between. The CDR3 consists of 13 residues. The chain's CDR3 is CASSLQENTEAFF. DNA of the CDR3: TGTGCCAGCAGCTTACAGGAGAACACTGAAGCTTTCTTT.

This chain links TRBV7-3 with TRBJ2-7; D possibly corresponds to TRBD2 (7 bases). CDR3 size: 15 residues. V lost 0 bases and J 0 bases, leaving 9 bases between the germline ends. Germline V gives CDR1 SGHTA, CDR2 FQGTGA. Written as DNA, the CDR3 is TGTGCCAGCAGCTTAACGGGGGGGCCCTCCTACGAGCAGTACTTC. As protein: CASSLTGGPSYEQYF.

The chain couples TRBV12-3 or TRBV12-4 to TRBJ2-7; D is perhaps TRBD1 or TRBD2 (6 bases each). This CDR3 spans 13 amino acids. The V gene lost 5 bases and the J gene lost 3 bases, with 11 bases spanning the gap. The CDR3, as DNA: TGTGCCAGCAGTCAACAGGGACTCTACGAGCAGTACTTC. This encodes CASSQQGLYEQYF.

The chain has TRBV2 and TRBJ1-3, with D uncertain. V lost 1 base to trimming and J lost 0 bases, with 10 bases between them. This CDR3 is built from 16 residues. Germline CDR1 reads SNHLY; CDR2 reads FYNNEI. DNA of the CDR3: TGTGCCAGCAGTGAAGAGTGGGCAAGCTCTGGAAACACCATATATTTT. Amino acids: CASSEEWASSGNTIYF.

This chain uses TRBV27 with TRBJ2-4; TRBD1 is a possible D gene (6 bases). The germline V gene has CDR1 MNHEY and CDR2 SMNVEV (reference sequence). The CDR3 length is 14 residues. Trimming removed 5 bases from V and 8 bases from J, with 16 bases in between. CDR3 in DNA: TGTGCCAGCAGTCGACGCACAGGGACGGACATTCAGTACTTC. Amino acid sequence: CASSRRTGTDIQYF.

This chain connects TRBV9 to TRBJ1-1; no clear D. CDR3 length: 15 residues. CDR1 is SGDLS and CDR2 is YYNGEE in the germline V gene. Trimming stripped 0 bases from V and 1 base from J, with 10 bases between. CDR3 coding DNA: TGTGCCAGCAGCGTAGGTCCAAATAAGAACACTGAAGCTTTCTTT. It encodes CASSVGPNKNTEAFF.

This sequence joins TRBV6-1 and TRBJ1-2; possibly TRBD1 for D (6 bases). The CDR3 covers 13 residues. Germline CDR1 and CDR2: MNHNS and SASEGT. Trimming took 1 base from V and 8 from J, leaving 11 bases between them. CDR3 sequence (DNA): TGTGCCAGCAGTGAAGTGGGGGCCTGGGGCTACACCTTC. Protein: CASSEVGAWGYTF.

The J gene is TRBJ1-2, the V gene TRBV9, with a possible D match to TRBD1 (6 bases). V lost 3 bases, J lost 7 bases, and 13 bases lay in between. The CDR3 spans 13 residues. CDR1 SGDLS and CDR2 YYNGEE come from the germline V gene. The CDR3 sequence is CASSAPPRGGYTF. CDR3 nucleotide sequence: TGTGCCAGCAGCGCGCCCCCCAGGGGTGGCTACACCTTC.

This clone was observed once. The chain combines TRBV29-1 with TRBJ2-6, with a possible D match to TRBD2 (5 bases). The V and J ends lost 5 bases and 2 bases respectively, with 7 bases between them. CDR3 length: 13 residues. Germline-derived CDR1 and CDR2 are SQVTM and ANQGSEA. In DNA form, the CDR3 reads TGCAGCGTTTTCGGGGCTGGGGCCAACGTCCTGACTTTC. It is translated as CSVFGAGANVLTF.

V gene TRBV11-1 combines with J gene TRBJ2-5, with 7 bases matching TRBD1. Per germline, CDR1 SGHAT and CDR2 FQDESV (reference sequence). Germline trimming cut 4 bases from V and 5 bases from J; bases unmatched to any gene: 7. The CDR3 runs 14 residues. CDR3 bases: TGTGCCAGCAGCTCCCAGGTGGGACAGGAGACCCAGTACTTC. Amino acid sequence: CASSSQVGQETQYF.

This sequence joins TRBV5-1 and TRBJ1-3, with D hard to call. Per the germline V gene, CDR1 is SGHRS and CDR2 is YFSETQ. The CDR3 totals 16 residues. V lost 1 base to trimming and J lost 4 bases, with 15 bases between them. The CDR3 sequence: CASSLWSSSMGNTIYF. CDR3 bases: TGCGCCAGCAGCTTGTGGTCCAGTTCGATGGGAAACACCATATATTTT.

The chain carries TRBV3-1 (or the pseudogene TRBV3-2) and TRBJ2-7; D possibly corresponds to TRBD2 (6 bases). CDR3 length: 15 amino acids. V gave up 5 bases and J gave up 2 bases, with 16 bases separating them. The germline V gene encodes CDR1 LGHDT and CDR2 YNNKEL (reference sequence). CDR3 nucleotides: TGTGCCAGCAGCTCCCACGGGGCGGGGACCTACGAGCAGTACTTC. This codes for CASSSHGAGTYEQYF.